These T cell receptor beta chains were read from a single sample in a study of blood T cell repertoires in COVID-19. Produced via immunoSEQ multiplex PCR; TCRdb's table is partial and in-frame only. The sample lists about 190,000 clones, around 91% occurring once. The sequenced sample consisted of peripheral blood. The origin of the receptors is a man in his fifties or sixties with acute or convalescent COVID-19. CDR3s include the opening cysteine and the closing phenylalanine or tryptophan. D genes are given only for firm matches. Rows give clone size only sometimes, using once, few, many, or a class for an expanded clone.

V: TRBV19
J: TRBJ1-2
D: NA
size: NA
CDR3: CASISTVGGYTF
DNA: TGTGCCAGTATCAGTACAGTGGGTGGCTACACCTTC

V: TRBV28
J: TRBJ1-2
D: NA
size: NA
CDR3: CASSLPQGTYGYTF
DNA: TGTGCCAGCAGTTTACCCCAGGGGACCTATGGCTACACCTTC

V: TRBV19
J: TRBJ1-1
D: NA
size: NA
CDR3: CASSIDRGLGTEAFF
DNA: TGTGCCAGTAGTATAGACAGGGGTTTGGGTACTGAAGCTTTCTTT

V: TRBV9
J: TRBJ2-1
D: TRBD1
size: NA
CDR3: CASSPRGDRVTNEQFF
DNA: TGTGCCAGCAGCCCTCGGGGGGACAGGGTTACCAATGAGCAGTTCTTC

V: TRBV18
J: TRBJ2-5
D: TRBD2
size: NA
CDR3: CASSPPGRLAGAETQYF
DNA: TGTGCCAGCTCACCACCGGGGAGATTAGCGGGAGCAGAGACCCAGTACTTC

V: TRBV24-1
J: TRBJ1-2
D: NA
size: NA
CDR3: CATSVQGYGYTF
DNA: TGTGCCACCAGCGTACAGGGCTATGGCTACACCTTC

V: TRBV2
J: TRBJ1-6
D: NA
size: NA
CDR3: CASSEERTVNSPLHF
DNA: TGTGCCAGCAGTGAAGAGAGGACAGTGAATTCACCCCTCCACTTT

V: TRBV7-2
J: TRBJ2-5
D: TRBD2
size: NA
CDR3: CASSPGLAGTTQYF
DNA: TGTGCCAGCAGCCCGGGACTAGCGGGGACGACCCAGTACTTC

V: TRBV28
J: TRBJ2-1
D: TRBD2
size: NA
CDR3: CASSTLAESYNEQFF
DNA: TGTGCCAGCAGTACCCTAGCGGAGTCCTACAATGAGCAGTTCTTC

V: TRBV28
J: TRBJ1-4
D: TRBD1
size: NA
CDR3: CASSSITGGSEKLFF
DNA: TGTGCCAGCAGTTCTATAACAGGGGGAAGTGAAAAACTGTTTTTT

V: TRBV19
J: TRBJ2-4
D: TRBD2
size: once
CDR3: CASSTWTSGSNIQYF
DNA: TGTGCCAGTAGTACGTGGACTAGCGGGAGCAACATTCAGTACTTC

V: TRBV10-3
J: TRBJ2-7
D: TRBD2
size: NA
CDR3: CAISRLAGVLEQYF
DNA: TGTGCCATCAGTCGACTAGCGGGAGTGCTCGAGCAGTACTTC

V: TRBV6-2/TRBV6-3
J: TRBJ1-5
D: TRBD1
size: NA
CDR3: CASSPDRRSNQPQHF
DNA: TGTGCCAGCAGTCCGGACAGGAGGAGCAATCAGCCCCAGCATTTT

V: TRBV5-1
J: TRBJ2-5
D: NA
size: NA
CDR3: CASSIQETQYF
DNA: TGCGCCAGCAGCATACAAGAGACCCAGTACTTC